The present T cell receptor beta chain was sequenced within a study of cytomegalovirus exposure and HLA in healthy donors. The study, taken as a whole, reports: In vitro assays verified that a few CMV-associated chains recognized CMV antigens specifically.

Comments on this clone: Its matching antigen is unknown.

The CDR3 is 15 residues long. V was shortened by 5 bases and J by 1 base, with 15 bases between the two germline ends. Germline V CDR1 and CDR2: KGHSH, LQKENI. The PCR had 60 Vbeta and 13 Jbeta primers. This table comes from immunoSEQ multiplex PCR, and its TCRdb copy is limited to in-frame clones, with some not included. Altogether about 150,000 clones are present, 65% to 75% being singletons, with the ten largest covering approximately 3%. J is TRBJ2-7 and V is TRBV18, with TRBD1 as a possible D gene (6 bases). This TCR was recovered from a man aged 18 to 29 in good health and CMV-seronegative. The sequencing sample was made of PBMCs. For the CDR3, the DNA is TGTGCCAGCTCAGTTACCGGGACATCTTCCTACGAGCAGTACTTC. This codes for CASSVTGTSSYEQYF.